This T cell receptor beta chain derives from a study of T cell responses to AZD1222 COVID-19 vaccine. Points from the study as a whole: Spike-spanning, vaccine-associated CD4 TCRs were dominant at 160-218 and 743-854. After two AZD1222 doses, spike-specific TCR breadth and depth rose versus day 0. Baseline serology detected seropositivity in only a handful of AZD1222 recipients. Mostly white British, mostly female donors; authors suggested clonal diversity may be underestimated.

In regard to this clone: The antigen remains unidentified.

Sequenced by immunoSEQ multiplex PCR; TCRdb stores in-frame clones only, minus some. Of around 150,000 clones in the sample, around 92% were seen once. Trimming took 3 bases from V and 9 from J; bases not matched to a gene: 9. Germline V CDR1 and CDR2: MDHEN, SYDVKM. The CDR3 covers 15 residues. This receptor was taken from an adult in good health. Sample: peripheral blood, taken on day 0 of MenACWY control vaccination. The rearrangement links TRBV28 to TRBJ2-1; 9 bases match TRBD2. The CDR3 DNA is TGTGCCAGCAGTTTTCCCCAGCGGGAGGCGATTGAGCAGTTCTTC. It codes for CASSFPQREAIEQFF.